This TCR beta chain was identified during a study of monozygotic twins with inflammatory bowel disease. TCRdb reanalyzed the 5' RACE reads, giving one entry per CDR3 protein sequence and no DNA. Its table records around 450,000 distinct CDR3 sequences. A word on this clonotype: The antigen is unknown.

The CDR3 is 15 amino acids. Per germline, CDR1 SNHLY and CDR2 FYNNEI. Study results and caveats: IBD patients shared fewer clonotypes with other individuals than healthy twins, especially patients with disease activity signs.

The specimen sequenced was blood. This chain joins TRBV2 and TRBJ2-1; TCRdb selects TRBD2, and the lack of DNA leaves this call unchecked. The receptor comes from a human donor with ulcerative colitis or Crohn's disease, or a healthy co-twin of an affected twin (not recorded which). CDR3 protein: CASRGLAATYNEQFF. The variable domain in full, with the rest retrieved from reference TRBV2 and TRBJ2-1, is EPEVTQTPSHQVTQMGQEVILRCVPISNHLYFYWYRQILGQKVEFLVSFYNNEISEKSEIFDDQFSVERPDGSNFTLKIRSTKLEDSAMYFCASRGLAATYNEQFFGPGTRLTVL.